Listed here are 31 T cell receptor beta chains from one sample, sequenced in a study. TCRdb fed the 5' RACE reads into MiXCR, producing one record per CDR3 protein. The repertoire holds 25,000 to 35,000 distinct CDR3 sequences, with roughly 24% as singletons. Input material: memory CD4+ T cells sorted from blood. Subset described: memory CD4+ T cells, CD4+CD45RO+CD25-. The receptors originated from a female donor with breast cancer.

This clonotype was seen a single time. Being one base from a much bigger clone, this may be a read error. The CDR3 is CASSPTGSGNTMYF. DNA for the CDR3: TGTGCCAGCAGCCCCACAGGGTCTGGAAACACCATGTATTTT. The rearrangement links TRBV5-1 to TRBJ1-3; D is perhaps TRBD1 (6 bases). CDR1 is SGHRS, CDR2 YFSETQ, per germline. The CDR3 sequence is 14 residues long.

The table lists this clonotype with many counts. J is TRBJ2-5 and V is TRBV10-3, with D tentatively TRBD2 (6 bases). Germline V lookup: CDR1 ENHRY, CDR2 SYGVKD. Trimming pared 0 bases from V and 3 bases from J, leaving 14 bases between. The length of the CDR3 is 16 residues. CDR3 nucleotides: TGTGCCATCAGTGAGTCGACGTCGGGAGTGGAAGAGACCCAGTACTTC. Translation gives CAISESTSGVEETQYF.

This clonotype has a count of ten or more. The chain combines TRBV11-1 with TRBJ1-1, with D uncertain. CDR3 length equals 14 residues. CDR1 is SGHAT, CDR2 FQDESV, per germline (reference sequence). Trimming pared 0 bases from V and 4 bases from J, leaving 9 bases between. This CDR3 reads CASSLAHSGTEAFF. DNA for the CDR3: TGTGCCAGCAGCTTAGCGCATTCGGGCACTGAAGCTTTCTTT.

The gene calls are TRBV5-1 and TRBJ1-2, with D hard to call. Germline CDR1 reads SGHRS; CDR2 reads YFSETQ. The CDR3 has 15 residues. The V and J ends lost 0 bases and 8 bases respectively, with 17 bases between them. In DNA, the CDR3 is TGCGCCAGCAGCTTGGCCGAGGGTTTGGACGGCGGCTACACCTTC. Amino acids: CASSLAEGLDGGYTF.

The rearrangement links TRBV6-1 to TRBJ1-2; the match to TRBD1 covers 7 bases. Looked up from germline, CDR1 is MNHNS and CDR2 is SASEGT. This CDR3 contains 16 residues. Trimming at V came to 3 bases and at J to 0 bases, leaving 7 bases not matched to a gene. The CDR3 DNA follows: TGTGCCAGCAGTGACAGACAGGGATGGACTAACTATGGCTACACCTTC. Translating gives CASSDRQGWTNYGYTF.

This clonotype was detected many times. The J gene is TRBJ2-2, the V gene TRBV9; possibly TRBD2 for D (6 bases). The germline V gene has CDR1 SGDLS and CDR2 YYNGEE. This CDR3 comprises 16 residues. Trimming pared 0 bases from V and 1 base from J, leaving 10 bases between. The CDR3 is CASSVALAVNTGELFF. Written as DNA, the CDR3 is TGTGCCAGCAGCGTAGCTTTAGCGGTGAACACCGGGGAGCTGTTTTTT.

This clonotype was picked up many times. The J gene is TRBJ1-5, the V gene TRBV10-3; possible D gene TRBD1, 5 bases. CDR3 size: 13 residues. V was clipped by 5 bases and J by 5 bases, with 10 bases between them. Per germline, CDR1 ENHRY and CDR2 SYGVKD. The CDR3 DNA follows: TGTGCCATCAGTAGGGGCGGGGATCAGCCCCAGCATTTT. Translation: CAISRGGDQPQHF.

In its sample, this clonotype was seen a few times. The chain couples TRBV4-1 to TRBJ2-1; 9 positions match TRBD2. Germline V gene sequence: CDR1 MGHRA, CDR2 YSYEKL. CDR3 length: 15 amino acids. V lost 9 bases to trimming and J lost 5 bases; unmatched junction nucleotides: 11. DNA for the CDR3: TGCGCCAGTAACGTTGGCGGGAGGGCAAACAATGAGCAGTTCTTC. It yields the protein CASNVGGRANNEQFF.

The chain joins TRBV12-3 or TRBV12-4 to TRBJ2-1, with a weak D call TRBD2 (5 bases). The CDR3 is 15 amino acids. V lost 5 bases, J lost 4 bases, and 15 bases lay in between. CDR3 sequence: CASSHGNGVYNEQFF. CDR3 coding DNA: TGTGCCAGCAGTCACGGGAACGGGGTATACAATGAGCAGTTCTTC.

The chain links TRBV7-6 to TRBJ2-3; D gene uncertain. Trimming removed 6 bases at V and 0 bases at J, with 13 bases between. This CDR3 has 15 residues. CDR1 and CDR2 from the germline V gene are SGHVS and FNYEAQ. The CDR3 DNA sequence: TGTGCCAGCAGATCAGGAGAGGCGAGCACAGATACGCAGTATTTT. It yields the protein CASRSGEASTDTQYF.

The V call is TRBV6-6, the J call TRBJ1-5; weak D call: TRBD1 (6 bases). The germline V gene encodes CDR1 MNHNY and CDR2 SVGAGI (reference sequence). V was pared by 5 bases and J by 4 bases, with 12 bases between. The CDR3 is 14 amino acids. CDR3 residues: CASSTGTTNQPQHF. In DNA, the CDR3 is TGTGCCAGCAGTACAGGGACAACTAATCAGCCCCAGCATTTT.

This clonotype was picked up a small number of times. A much larger clone sits a single nucleotide away, making a read error possible. This sequence joins TRBV4-2 and TRBJ1-2, with 9 positions matching TRBD1. The CDR3 has 14 amino acids. Germline CDR1 and CDR2: LGHNA and YNFKEQ. The CDR3 protein is CTSSRGDRVHGYTF. CDR3 sequence (DNA): TGTACCAGCAGCCGGGGGGACAGGGTCCATGGCTACACCTTC.

V usage is TRBV3-1 and J usage is TRBJ2-5; 11 positions match TRBD2. V shed 0 bases, J shed 6 bases, and the junction held 21 bases outside the gene matches. CDR3 length equals 21 residues. The V gene's germline CDR1 is LGHDT and CDR2 YNNKEL (reference sequence). The CDR3 loop is CASSQDGALAGGPRDAKTQYF. CDR3 DNA sequence: TGTGCCAGCAGCCAAGATGGGGCCTTAGCGGGGGGGCCGAGGGATGCTAAGACCCAGTACTTC.

This clonotype was seen at least ten times. The J gene is TRBJ2-1, the V gene TRBV25-1, with TRBD2 matching over 8 bases. The CDR3 length is 14 residues. With 4 bases clipped from V and 7 bases from J, the junction kept 6 bases outside the gene matches. Looked up from germline, CDR1 is MGHDK and CDR2 is SYGVNS. The CDR3 is CASSVRLARNEQFF. CDR3 nucleotides: TGTGCCAGCAGTGTCCGACTAGCGAGGAATGAGCAGTTCTTC.

The chain carries TRBV12-3 or TRBV12-4 and TRBJ2-7, with unresolved D. Trimming pared 3 bases from V and 2 bases from J, leaving 11 bases between. The CDR3 sequence is 14 residues long. Here the CDR3 reads CASSLSLDTYEQYF. DNA for the CDR3: TGTGCCAGCAGTTTGAGCCTAGATACCTACGAGCAGTACTTC.

On this clonotype: A much larger clone differs by one base, so this may be a read error. The rearrangement joins TRBV5-4 to TRBJ2-7, with D tentatively TRBD1 (6 bases). The CDR3 runs 14 residues. Germline values: CDR1 SGHNT, CDR2 YYREEE (reference sequence). The CDR3 here is CASTEDSGLYEQCF. DNA of the CDR3: TGTGCCAGCACCGAGGACAGTGGACTCTACGAGCAGTGCTTC.

This clonotype was found many times. J is TRBJ1-5 and V is TRBV27; D is unclear. The CDR3 runs to 16 residues. Germline V gene sequence: CDR1 MNHEY, CDR2 SMNVEV (reference sequence). The V and J ends lost 3 bases and 9 bases respectively, with 21 bases between them. This CDR3 is CASSFRFLRDSWPQHF. As DNA, the CDR3 is TGTGCCAGCAGTTTTAGATTTTTAAGGGATTCTTGGCCCCAGCATTTT.

This chain links TRBV7-8 with TRBJ1-4, with unresolved D. Trimming stripped 4 bases from V and 6 bases from J, with 6 bases between. Germline CDR1 SGHVS, CDR2 FQNEAQ. CDR3 length: 12 amino acids. CDR3 loop: CASSSGYEKLFF. The CDR3 DNA is TGTGCCAGCAGCTCTGGTTATGAAAAACTGTTTTTT.

The V call is TRBV7-8, the J call TRBJ2-2; D call uncertain. V was shortened by 1 base and J by 3 bases, with 9 bases between the two germline ends. In germline, CDR1 is SGHVS, CDR2 FQNEAQ. The CDR3 totals 15 residues. CDR3 region: CASSLVGKYTGELFF. The CDR3 bases are TGTGCCAGCAGCTTAGTTGGGAAATACACCGGGGAGCTGTTTTTT.

With respect to this clonotype: Relative to the germline gene, one junction end is altered; a read error may explain this. V is TRBV20-1 and J is TRBJ2-5; the D is unclear. Germline-derived CDR1 and CDR2 are DFQATT and SNEGSKA (reference sequence). The CDR3 length is 13 residues. The CDR3 nucleotides read TGCAGTGCCCCGTCTAGTGGTGAGGAGACCCAGCACTTC. Translated, it gives CSAPSSGEETQHF.

V and J are TRBV5-1 and TRBJ1-2, with unresolved D. Germline V lookup: CDR1 SGHRS, CDR2 YFSETQ. This CDR3 contains 12 residues. The V gene lost 5 bases and the J gene lost 8 bases, with 13 bases spanning the gap. The CDR3 bases are TGCGCCAGCAGTAGAGGGAAGGACGGCTACACCTTC. The encoded protein is CASSRGKDGYTF. Drawing the rest from reference TRBV5-1 and TRBJ1-2, the complete variable domain is KAGVTQTPRYLIKTRGQQVTLSCSPISGHRSVSWYQQTPGQGLQFLFEYFSETQRNKGNFPGRFSGRQFSNSRSEMNVSTLELGDSALYLCASSRGKDGYTFGSGTRLTVV.

This clonotype was picked up a small number of times. A single base separates this from a much larger clone, so it may be a read error. This chain connects TRBV29-1 to TRBJ1-1; D unclear. This CDR3 spans 11 amino acids. The V end lost 3 bases, the J end lost 3 bases, and 5 bases lay between the germline ends. The germline CDR1 and CDR2 sequences are SQVTM and ANQGSEA. Written as DNA, the CDR3 is TGCAGCGTTGATGGGGACACTGAAGCTTTCTTT. Its translation: CSVDGDTEAFF.

In its sample, this clonotype is medium-sized. The V call is TRBV6-5, the J call TRBJ2-1; no definite D call. The V end was cut by 0 bases, the J end by 9 bases, with 3 bases between. The CDR3 consists of 11 residues. Germline V gene data show CDR1 as MNHEY and CDR2 as SVGAGI. CDR3 DNA: TGTGCCAGCAGTTACTCGGGTGAGCAGTTCTTC. Residues: CASSYSGEQFF.

The CDR3 here is CAISESRQDRSYEQYF. In nucleotides, the CDR3 is TGTGCCATCAGTGAGTCTCGACAGGACCGCTCCTACGAGCAGTACTTC. This chain joins TRBV10-3 and TRBJ2-7, with a weak D call TRBD1 (6 bases). CDR1 and CDR2 (germline): ENHRY, SYGVKD. This CDR3 region has 16 residues. Trimming removed 0 bases from V and 0 bases from J, with 12 bases in between.

Comments on this clonotype: A much larger clone differs from this one at a single base, so this may be a read error. The CDR3 carries no conserved terminal phenylalanine or tryptophan, so it likely arises from a read error. This chain uses TRBV20-1 with TRBJ1-1; the D is unclear. CDR3 size: 11 residues. Germline CDR1 DFQATT, CDR2 SNEGSKA (reference sequence). The V gene lost 2 bases and the J gene lost 10 bases, with 11 bases spanning the gap. CDR3 coding DNA: TGCAGTGCTAGAAGTGGGTTAGGAGCTTTCCTT. It is translated as CSARSGLGAFL.

This chain uses TRBV7-9 with TRBJ2-2; no firm D call. The CDR3 extends over 13 amino acids. The ends were cut back, 6 bases at V and 2 bases at J, with 7 bases in the middle. Germline CDR1 SEHNR, CDR2 FQNEAQ (reference sequence). DNA for the CDR3: TGTGCCAGCAGGCCTTCTAACACCGGGGAGCTGTTTTTT. Translating it yields CASRPSNTGELFF.

The rearrangement joins TRBV29-1 to TRBJ2-7; 12 bases line up with TRBD2. V trimming: 5 bases; J trimming: 0 bases; junction bases outside the gene matches: 11. Per the germline V gene, CDR1 is SQVTM and CDR2 is ANQGSEA. The CDR3 length is 17 residues. The CDR3 spells CSVKVGGLAGYSYEQYF. The CDR3 region has the DNA TGCAGCGTTAAAGTCGGCGGACTAGCGGGATACTCCTACGAGCAGTACTTC.

This clonotype showed up many times. The CDR3 coding sequence is TGCAGCGTTGGGGTCGGATTGAACACTGAAGCTTTCTTT. This translates into CSVGVGLNTEAFF. This chain connects TRBV29-1 to TRBJ1-1; D ambiguous. V lost 4 bases and J 0 bases, leaving 9 bases between the germline ends. Germline V gives CDR1 SQVTM, CDR2 ANQGSEA. The CDR3 consists of 13 residues.

A remark on this clonotype: Given a much more abundant clone one base away, this may be a read error. V usage is TRBV27 and J usage is TRBJ2-7, with 10 positions matching TRBD1. The CDR3 is 14 amino acids. CDR1 MNHEY and CDR2 SMNVEV come from the germline V gene (reference sequence). DNA of the CDR3: TGTACCAGCAGTTTATCCGGGACAGGGGTCGAGCAGTACTTC. Its protein is CTSSLSGTGVEQYF.

As regards this clonotype: Being one base from a much bigger clone, this may be a read error. The chain uses TRBV9 and TRBJ1-2, with TRBD1 as a possible D gene (5 bases). The CDR3 extends over 13 amino acids. CDR1 is SGDLS, CDR2 YYNGEE, per germline. CDR3 sequence: CAGSKDINYGYTF. CDR3 coding DNA: TGTGCCGGCAGCAAGGACATTAACTATGGCTACACCTTC. Using reference TRBV9 and TRBJ1-2 for the parts outside the CDR3, the full variable domain is DSGVTQTPKHLITATGQRVTLRCSPRSGDLSVYWYQQSLDQGLQFLIQYYNGEERAKGNILERFSAQQFPDLHSELNLSSLELGDSALYFCAGSKDINYGYTFGSGTRLTVV.

Details on this clonotype: Possible read error: a much larger clone is one base away. The chain is built from TRBV7-9 and TRBJ1-1; no firm D call. There are 13 residues in the CDR3. Germline assignment: CDR1 SEHNR and CDR2 FQNEAQ (reference sequence). The ends were cut back, 6 bases at V and 9 bases at J, with 17 bases in the middle. In DNA, the CDR3 is TGTGCCAGCAGACACACGTTGGGGATAAAAGCTTTCTTT. Translating it yields CASRHTLGIKAFF.